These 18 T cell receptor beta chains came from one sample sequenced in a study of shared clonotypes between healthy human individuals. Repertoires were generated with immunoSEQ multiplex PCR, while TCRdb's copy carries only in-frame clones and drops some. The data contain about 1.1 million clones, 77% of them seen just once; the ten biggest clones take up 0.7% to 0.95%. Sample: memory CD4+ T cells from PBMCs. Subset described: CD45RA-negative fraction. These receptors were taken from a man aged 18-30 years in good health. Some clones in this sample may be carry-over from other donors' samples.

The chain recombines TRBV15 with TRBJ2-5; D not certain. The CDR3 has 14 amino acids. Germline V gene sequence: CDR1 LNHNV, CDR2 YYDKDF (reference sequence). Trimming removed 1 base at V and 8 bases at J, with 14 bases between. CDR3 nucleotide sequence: TGTGCCACCAGCAGAGCTCCCCACCGGGCCACCCAGTACTTC. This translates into CATSRAPHRATQYF.

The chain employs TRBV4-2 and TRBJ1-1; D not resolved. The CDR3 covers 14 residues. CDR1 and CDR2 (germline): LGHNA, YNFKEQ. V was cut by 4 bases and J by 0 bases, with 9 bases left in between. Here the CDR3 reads CASSLRGMNTEAFF. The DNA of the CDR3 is TGTGCCAGCAGCCTCAGAGGGATGAACACTGAAGCTTTCTTT.

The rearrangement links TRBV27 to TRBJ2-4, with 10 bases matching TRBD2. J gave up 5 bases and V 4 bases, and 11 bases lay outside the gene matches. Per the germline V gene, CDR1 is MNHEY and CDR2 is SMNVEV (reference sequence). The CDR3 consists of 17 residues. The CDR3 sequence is CASSSRGLAAKENIQYF. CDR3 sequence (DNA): TGTGCCAGCAGTTCCCGAGGACTAGCGGCTAAAGAAAACATTCAGTACTTC.

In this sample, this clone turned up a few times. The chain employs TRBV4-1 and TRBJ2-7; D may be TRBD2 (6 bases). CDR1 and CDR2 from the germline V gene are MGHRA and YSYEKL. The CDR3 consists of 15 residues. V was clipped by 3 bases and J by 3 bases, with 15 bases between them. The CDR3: CASSQPTSRDYEQYF. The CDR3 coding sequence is TGCGCCAGCAGCCAGCCCACTAGCCGGGACTACGAGCAGTACTTC.

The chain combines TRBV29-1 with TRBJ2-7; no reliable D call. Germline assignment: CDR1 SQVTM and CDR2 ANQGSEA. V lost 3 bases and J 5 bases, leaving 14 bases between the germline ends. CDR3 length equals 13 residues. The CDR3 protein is CSVDGSGTHEQYF. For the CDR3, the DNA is TGCAGCGTTGACGGGTCAGGTACGCACGAGCAGTACTTC.

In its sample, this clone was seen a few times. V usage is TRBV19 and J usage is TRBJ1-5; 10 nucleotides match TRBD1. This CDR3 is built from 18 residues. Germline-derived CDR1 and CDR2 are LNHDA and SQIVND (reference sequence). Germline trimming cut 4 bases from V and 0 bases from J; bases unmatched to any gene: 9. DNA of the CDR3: TGTGCCAGTAGTACCCGGGACAGGGGCGCCTATAGCAATCAGCCCCAGCATTTT. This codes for CASSTRDRGAYSNQPQHF.

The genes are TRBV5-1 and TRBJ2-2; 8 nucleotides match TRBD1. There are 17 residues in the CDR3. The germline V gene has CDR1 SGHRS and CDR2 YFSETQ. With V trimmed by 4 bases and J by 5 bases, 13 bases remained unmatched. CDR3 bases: TGCGCCAGCAGCGCCGAACCGACAGGGGTTGGGACCGGGGAGCTGTTTTTT. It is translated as CASSAEPTGVGTGELFF.

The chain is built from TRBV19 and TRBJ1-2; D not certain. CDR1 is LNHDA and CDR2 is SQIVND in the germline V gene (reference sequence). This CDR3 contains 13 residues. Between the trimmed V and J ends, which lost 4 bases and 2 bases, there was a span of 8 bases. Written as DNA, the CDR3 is TGTGCCAGTAGTAGCCGGGCCAACTATGGCTACACCTTC. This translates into CASSSRANYGYTF.

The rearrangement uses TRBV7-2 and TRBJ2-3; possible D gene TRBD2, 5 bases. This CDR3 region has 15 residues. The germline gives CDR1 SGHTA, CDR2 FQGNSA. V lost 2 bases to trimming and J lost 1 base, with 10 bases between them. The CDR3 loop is CASSLHGSGTDTQYF. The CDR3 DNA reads TGTGCCAGCAGCTTACACGGTAGCGGCACAGATACGCAGTATTTT.

The CDR3 loop reads CASSLSGRAHEQYF. CDR3 nucleotide sequence: TGTGCCAGCAGTTTATCGGGCAGGGCCCACGAGCAGTACTTC. The genes are TRBV27 and TRBJ2-7; D might be TRBD1 (5 bases). This CDR3 region has 14 residues. V dropped 0 bases and J dropped 5 bases, with 11 bases sitting between them. Germline CDR1 and CDR2: MNHEY and SMNVEV (reference sequence).

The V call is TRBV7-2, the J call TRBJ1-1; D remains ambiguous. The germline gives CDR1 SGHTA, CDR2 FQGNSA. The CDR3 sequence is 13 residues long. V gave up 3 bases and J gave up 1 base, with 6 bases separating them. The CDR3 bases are TGTGCCAGCAGCTTCTCTACGAACACTGAAGCTTTCTTT. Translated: CASSFSTNTEAFF. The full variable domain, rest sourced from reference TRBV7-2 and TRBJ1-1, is GAGVSQSPSNKVTEKGKDVELRCDPISGHTALYWYRQSLGQGLEFLIYFQGNSAPDKSGLPSDRFSAERTGGSVSTLTIQRTQQEDSAVYLCASSFSTNTEAFFGQGTRLTVV.

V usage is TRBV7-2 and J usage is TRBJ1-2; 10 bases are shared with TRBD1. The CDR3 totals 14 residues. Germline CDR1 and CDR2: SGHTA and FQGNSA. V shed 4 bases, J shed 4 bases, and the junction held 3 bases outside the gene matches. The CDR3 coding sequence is TGTGCCAGCAGCTACGACAGGGGGCTCTATGGCTACACCTTC. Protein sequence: CASSYDRGLYGYTF.

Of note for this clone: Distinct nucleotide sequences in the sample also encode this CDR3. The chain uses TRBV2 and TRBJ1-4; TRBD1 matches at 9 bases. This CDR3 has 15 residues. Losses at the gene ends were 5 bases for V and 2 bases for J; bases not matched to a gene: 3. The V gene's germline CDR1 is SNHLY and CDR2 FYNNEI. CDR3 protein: CASSRTGATNEKLFF. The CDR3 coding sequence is TGTGCCAGCAGTCGGACAGGGGCCACTAATGAAAAACTGTTTTTT.

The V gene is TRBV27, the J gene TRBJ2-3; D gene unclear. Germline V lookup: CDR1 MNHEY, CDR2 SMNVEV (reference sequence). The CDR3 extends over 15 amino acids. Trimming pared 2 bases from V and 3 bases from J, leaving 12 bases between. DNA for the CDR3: TGTGCCAGCAGTTTAATTCGGGCGCAAACAGATACGCAGTATTTT. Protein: CASSLIRAQTDTQYF.

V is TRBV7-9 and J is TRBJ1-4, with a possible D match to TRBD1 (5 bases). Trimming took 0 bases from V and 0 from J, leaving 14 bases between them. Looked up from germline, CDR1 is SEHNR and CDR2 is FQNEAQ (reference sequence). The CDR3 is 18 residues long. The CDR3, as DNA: TGTGCCAGCAGCTTAGCGCGTGGGACGCAAGCAACTAATGAAAAACTGTTTTTT. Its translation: CASSLARGTQATNEKLFF.

CDR3 sequence (DNA): TGTGCCAGCAGCGCCGAACTAGCGGGGGGGGGAGAGACCCAGTACTTC. Its protein product is CASSAELAGGGETQYF. The V call is TRBV5-4, the J call TRBJ2-5, with 13 bases matching TRBD2. V trimming: 4 bases; J trimming: 4 bases; junction bases outside the gene matches: 7. Looked up from germline, CDR1 is SGHNT and CDR2 is YYREEE (reference sequence). CDR3 length: 16 residues.

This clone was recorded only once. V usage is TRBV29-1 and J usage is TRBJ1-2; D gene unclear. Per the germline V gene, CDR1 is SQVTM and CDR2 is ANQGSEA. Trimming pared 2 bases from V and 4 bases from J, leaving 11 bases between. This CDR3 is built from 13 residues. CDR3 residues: CSVERPGSYGYTF. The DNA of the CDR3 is TGCAGCGTTGAACGCCCGGGGTCCTATGGCTACACCTTC.

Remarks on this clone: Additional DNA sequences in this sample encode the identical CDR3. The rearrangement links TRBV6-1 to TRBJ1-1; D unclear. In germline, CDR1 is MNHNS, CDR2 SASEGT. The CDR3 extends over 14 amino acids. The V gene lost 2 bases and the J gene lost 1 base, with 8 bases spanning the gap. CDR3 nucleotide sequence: TGTGCCAGCAGTGAAAGAGTCGGGAACACTGAAGCTTTCTTT. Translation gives CASSERVGNTEAFF.